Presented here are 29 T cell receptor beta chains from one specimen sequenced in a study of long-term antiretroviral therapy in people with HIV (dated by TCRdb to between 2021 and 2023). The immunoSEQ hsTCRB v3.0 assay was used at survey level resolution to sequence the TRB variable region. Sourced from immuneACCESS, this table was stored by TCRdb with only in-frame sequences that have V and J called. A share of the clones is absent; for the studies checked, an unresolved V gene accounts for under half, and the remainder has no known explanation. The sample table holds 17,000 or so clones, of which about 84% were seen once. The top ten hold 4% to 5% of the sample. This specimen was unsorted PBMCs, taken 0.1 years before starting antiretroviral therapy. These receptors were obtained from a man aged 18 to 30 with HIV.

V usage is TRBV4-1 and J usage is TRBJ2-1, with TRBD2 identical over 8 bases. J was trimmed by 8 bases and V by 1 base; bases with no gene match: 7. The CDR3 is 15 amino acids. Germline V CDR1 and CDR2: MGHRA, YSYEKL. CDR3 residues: CASSQADSGIYEQFF. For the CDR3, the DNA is TGCGCCAGCAGCCAAGCGGATAGCGGGATCTATGAGCAGTTCTTC.

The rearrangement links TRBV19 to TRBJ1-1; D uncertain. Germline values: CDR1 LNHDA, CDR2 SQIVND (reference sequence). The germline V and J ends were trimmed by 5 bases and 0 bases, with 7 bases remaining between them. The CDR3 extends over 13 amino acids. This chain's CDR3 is CASSPIMNTEAFF. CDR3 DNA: TGTGCCAGTAGTCCAATCATGAACACTGAAGCTTTCTTT.

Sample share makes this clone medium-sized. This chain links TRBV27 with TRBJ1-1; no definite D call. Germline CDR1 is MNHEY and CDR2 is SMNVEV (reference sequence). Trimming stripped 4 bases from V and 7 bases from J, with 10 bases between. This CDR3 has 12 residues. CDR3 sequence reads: CASSSKSLEAFF. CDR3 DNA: TGTGCCAGCAGTTCAAAGTCACTTGAAGCTTTCTTT.

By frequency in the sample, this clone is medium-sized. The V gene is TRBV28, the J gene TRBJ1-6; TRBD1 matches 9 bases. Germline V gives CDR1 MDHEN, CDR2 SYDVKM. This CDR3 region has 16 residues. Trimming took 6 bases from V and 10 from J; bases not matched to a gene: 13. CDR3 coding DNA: TGTGCCAGCAGCCTCCCTACAACAGGGGGCGAGTCACCCCTCCACTTT. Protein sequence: CASSLPTTGGESPLHF. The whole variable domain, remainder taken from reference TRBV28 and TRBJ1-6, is DVKVTQSSRYLVKRTGEKVFLECVQDMDHENMFWYRQDPGLGLRLIYFSYDVKMKEKGDIPEGYSVSREKKERFSLILESASTNQTSMYLCASSLPTTGGESPLHFGNGTRLTVT.

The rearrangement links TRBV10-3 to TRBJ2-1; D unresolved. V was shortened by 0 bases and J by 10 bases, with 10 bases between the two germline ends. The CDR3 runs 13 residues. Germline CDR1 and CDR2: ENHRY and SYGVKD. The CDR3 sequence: CAISESTVIEQFF. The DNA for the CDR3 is TGTGCCATCAGTGAGTCGACGGTTATAGAGCAGTTCTTC.

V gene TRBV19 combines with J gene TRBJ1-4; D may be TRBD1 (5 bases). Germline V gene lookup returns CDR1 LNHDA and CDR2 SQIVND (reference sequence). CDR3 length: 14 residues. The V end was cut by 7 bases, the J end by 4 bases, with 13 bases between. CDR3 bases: TGTGCCAGTATCCCCCCGGGGCATAATGAAAAACTGTTTTTT. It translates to CASIPPGHNEKLFF.

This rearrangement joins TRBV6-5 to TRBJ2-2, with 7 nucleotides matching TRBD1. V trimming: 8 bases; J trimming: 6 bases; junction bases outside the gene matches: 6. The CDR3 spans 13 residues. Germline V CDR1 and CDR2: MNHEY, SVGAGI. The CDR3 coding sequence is TGTGCCAGCGGACAGGCCCTTCCCGGGGAGCTGTTTTTT. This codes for CASGQALPGELFF.

The CDR3 spells CASSRGITNEKLFF. For the CDR3, the DNA is TGTGCCAGCAGCCGCGGGATAACTAATGAAAAACTGTTTTTT. This chain links TRBV11-2 with TRBJ1-4; D not certain. There are 14 residues in the CDR3. Germline assignment: CDR1 SGHAT and CDR2 FQNNGV. With 5 bases removed from V and 1 base from J, the gap between germline ends came to 8 bases.

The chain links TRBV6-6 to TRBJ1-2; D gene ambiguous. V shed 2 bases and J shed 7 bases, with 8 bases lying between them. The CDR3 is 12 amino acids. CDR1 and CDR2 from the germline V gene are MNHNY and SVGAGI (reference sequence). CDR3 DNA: TGTGCCAGCAGTTACCCCGAGCCTGGCTACACCTTC. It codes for CASSYPEPGYTF.

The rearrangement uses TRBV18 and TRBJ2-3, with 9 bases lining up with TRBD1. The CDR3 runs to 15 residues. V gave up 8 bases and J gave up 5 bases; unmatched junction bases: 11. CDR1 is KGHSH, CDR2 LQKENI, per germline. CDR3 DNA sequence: TGTGCCAGCGCCCCGGGACAGGGTTCAGGAGATACGCAGTATTTT. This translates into CASAPGQGSGDTQYF.

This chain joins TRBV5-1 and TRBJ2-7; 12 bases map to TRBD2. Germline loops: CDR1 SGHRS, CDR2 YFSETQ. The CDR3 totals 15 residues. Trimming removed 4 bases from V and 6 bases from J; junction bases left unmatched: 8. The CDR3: CASSPGLAGFREQYF. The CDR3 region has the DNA TGCGCCAGCAGCCCCGGACTAGCGGGATTCCGCGAGCAGTACTTC.

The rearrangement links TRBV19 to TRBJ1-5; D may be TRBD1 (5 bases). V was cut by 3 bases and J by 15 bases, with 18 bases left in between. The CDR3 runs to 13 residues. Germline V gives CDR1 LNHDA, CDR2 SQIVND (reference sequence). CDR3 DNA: TGTGCCAGTAGTATCTCCTTCCGTGGGGCGCCGCATTTT. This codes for CASSISFRGAPHF.

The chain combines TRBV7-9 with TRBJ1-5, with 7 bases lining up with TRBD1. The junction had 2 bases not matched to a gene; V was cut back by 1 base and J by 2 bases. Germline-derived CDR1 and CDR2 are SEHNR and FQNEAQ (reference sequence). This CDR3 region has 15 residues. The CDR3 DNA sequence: TGTGCCAGCAGCTTAGGGGACAGACGCAATCAGCCCCAGCATTTT. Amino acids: CASSLGDRRNQPQHF.

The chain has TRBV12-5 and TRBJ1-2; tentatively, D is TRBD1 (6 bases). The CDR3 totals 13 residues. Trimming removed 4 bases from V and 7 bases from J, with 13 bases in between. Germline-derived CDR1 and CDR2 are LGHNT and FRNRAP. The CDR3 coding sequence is TGTGCTAGTGGTTCTCAGGGGTTTGGTGGCTACACCTTC. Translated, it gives CASGSQGFGGYTF.

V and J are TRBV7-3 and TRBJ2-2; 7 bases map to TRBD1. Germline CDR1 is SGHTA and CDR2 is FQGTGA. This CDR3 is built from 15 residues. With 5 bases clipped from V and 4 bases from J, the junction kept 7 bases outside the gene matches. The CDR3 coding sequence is TGTGCCAGCAGCCCAAGACAGGGCGGCACCGGGGAGCTGTTTTTT. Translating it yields CASSPRQGGTGELFF. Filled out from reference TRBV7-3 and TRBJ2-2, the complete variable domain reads GAGVSQTPSNKVTEKGKYVELRCDPISGHTALYWYRQSLGQGPEFLIYFQGTGAADDSGLPNDRFFAVRPEGSVSTLKIQRTERGDSAVYLCASSPRQGGTGELFFGEGSRLTVL.

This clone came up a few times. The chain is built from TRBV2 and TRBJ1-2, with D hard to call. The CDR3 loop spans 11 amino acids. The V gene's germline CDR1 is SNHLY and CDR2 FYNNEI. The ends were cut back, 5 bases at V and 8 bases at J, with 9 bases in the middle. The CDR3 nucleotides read TGTGCCAGCAGTCCACCGAAAGGCTACACCTTC. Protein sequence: CASSPPKGYTF.

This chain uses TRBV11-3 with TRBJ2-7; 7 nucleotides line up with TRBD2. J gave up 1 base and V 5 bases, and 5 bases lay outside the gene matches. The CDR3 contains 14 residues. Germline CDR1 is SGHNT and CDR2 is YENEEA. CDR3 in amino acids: CASSPTGGSYEQYF. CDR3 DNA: TGTGCCAGCAGCCCGACCGGGGGGTCCTACGAGCAGTACTTC.

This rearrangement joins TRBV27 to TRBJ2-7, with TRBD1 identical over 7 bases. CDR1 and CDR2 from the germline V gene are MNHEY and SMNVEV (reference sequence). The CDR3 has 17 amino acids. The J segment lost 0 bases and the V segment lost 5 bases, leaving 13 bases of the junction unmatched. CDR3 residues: CASSRSRDSISSYEQYF. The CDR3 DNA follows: TGTGCCAGCAGTCGTAGCCGGGACAGCATATCCTCCTACGAGCAGTACTTC.

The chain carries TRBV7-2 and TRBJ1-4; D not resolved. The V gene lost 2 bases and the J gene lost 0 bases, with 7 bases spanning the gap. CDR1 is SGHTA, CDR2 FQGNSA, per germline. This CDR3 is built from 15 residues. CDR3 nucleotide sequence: TGTGCCAGCAGCTTAAATCGTGCAACTAATGAAAAACTGTTTTTT. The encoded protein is CASSLNRATNEKLFF.

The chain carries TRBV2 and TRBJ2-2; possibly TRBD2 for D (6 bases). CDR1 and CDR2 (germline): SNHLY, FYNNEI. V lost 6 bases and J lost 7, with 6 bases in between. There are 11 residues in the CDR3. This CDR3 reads CASRGGGELFF. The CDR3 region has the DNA TGTGCCAGCAGGGGGGGCGGGGAGCTGTTTTTT.

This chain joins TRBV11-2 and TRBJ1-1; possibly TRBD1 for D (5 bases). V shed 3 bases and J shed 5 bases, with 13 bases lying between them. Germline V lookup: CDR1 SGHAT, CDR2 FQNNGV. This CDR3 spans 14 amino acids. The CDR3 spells CASSFGGKGTEAFF. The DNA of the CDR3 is TGTGCCAGCAGCTTCGGGGGAAAAGGAACTGAAGCTTTCTTT.

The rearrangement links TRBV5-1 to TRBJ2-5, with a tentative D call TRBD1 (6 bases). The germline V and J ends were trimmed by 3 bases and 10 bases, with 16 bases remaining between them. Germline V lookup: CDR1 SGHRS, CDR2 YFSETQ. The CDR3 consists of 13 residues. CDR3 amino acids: CASSSPGAPDQYF. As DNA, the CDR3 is TGCGCCAGCAGCTCCCCAGGGGCCCCGGACCAGTACTTC.

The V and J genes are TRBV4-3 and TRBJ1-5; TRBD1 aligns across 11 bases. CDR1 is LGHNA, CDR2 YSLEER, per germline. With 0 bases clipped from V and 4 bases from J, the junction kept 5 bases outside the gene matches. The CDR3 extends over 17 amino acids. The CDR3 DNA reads TGCGCCAGCAGCCAAGATAGGACAGGGGGCCGGAATCAGCCCCAGCATTTT. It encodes CASSQDRTGGRNQPQHF.

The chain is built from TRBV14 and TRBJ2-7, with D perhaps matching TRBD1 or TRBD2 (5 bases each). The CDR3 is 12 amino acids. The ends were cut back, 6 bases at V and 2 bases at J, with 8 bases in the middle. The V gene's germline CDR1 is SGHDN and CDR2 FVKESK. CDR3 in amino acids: CASSPGPYEQYF. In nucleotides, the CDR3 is TGTGCCAGCAGTCCGGGGCCCTACGAGCAGTACTTC.

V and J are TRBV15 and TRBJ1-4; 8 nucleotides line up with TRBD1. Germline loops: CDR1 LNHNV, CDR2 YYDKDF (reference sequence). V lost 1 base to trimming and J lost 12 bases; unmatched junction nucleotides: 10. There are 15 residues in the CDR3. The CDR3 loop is CATSRGGQGAAELFF. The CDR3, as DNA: TGTGCCACCAGCAGAGGAGGCCAGGGGGCCGCTGAACTGTTTTTT.

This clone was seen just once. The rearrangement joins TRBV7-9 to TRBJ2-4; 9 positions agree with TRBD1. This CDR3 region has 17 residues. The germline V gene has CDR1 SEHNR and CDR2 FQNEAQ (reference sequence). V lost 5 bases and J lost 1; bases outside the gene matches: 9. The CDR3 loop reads CASSLDRQGEAKNIQYF. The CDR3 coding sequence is TGTGCCAGCAGCCTCGACCGACAGGGGGAGGCCAAAAACATTCAGTACTTC.

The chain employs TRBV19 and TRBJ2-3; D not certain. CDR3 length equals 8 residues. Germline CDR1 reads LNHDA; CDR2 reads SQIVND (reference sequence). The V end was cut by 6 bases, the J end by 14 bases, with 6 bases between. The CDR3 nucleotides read TGTGCCAGTAGGCGGTCGTATTTT. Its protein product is CASRRSYF.

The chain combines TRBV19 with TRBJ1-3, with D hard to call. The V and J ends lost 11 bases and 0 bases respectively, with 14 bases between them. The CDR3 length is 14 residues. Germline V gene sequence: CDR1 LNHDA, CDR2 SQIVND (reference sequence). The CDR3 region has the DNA TGTGCCTCAGTACGGGGAGGCTCTGGAAACACCATATATTTT. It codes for CASVRGGSGNTIYF.

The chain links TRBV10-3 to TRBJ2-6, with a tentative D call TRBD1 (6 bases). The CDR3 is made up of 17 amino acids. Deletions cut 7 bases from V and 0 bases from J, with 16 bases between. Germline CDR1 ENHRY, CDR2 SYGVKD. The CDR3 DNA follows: TGTGCCATCAATCCGGGACACGCTAGCTCTGGGGCCAACGTCCTGACTTTC. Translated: CAINPGHASSGANVLTF.